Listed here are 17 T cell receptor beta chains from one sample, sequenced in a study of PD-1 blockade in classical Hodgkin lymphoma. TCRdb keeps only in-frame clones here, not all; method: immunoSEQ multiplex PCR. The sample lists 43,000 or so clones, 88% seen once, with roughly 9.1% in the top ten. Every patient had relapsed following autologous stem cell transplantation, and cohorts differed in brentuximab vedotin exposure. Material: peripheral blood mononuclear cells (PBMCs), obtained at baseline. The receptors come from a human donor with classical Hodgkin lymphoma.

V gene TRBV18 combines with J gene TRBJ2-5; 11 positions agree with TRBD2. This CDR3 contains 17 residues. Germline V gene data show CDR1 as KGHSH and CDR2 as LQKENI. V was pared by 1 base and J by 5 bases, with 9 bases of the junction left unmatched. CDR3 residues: CASSPRLAGGKGETQYF. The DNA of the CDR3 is TGTGCCAGCTCACCACGGCTAGCGGGGGGTAAAGGCGAGACCCAGTACTTC.

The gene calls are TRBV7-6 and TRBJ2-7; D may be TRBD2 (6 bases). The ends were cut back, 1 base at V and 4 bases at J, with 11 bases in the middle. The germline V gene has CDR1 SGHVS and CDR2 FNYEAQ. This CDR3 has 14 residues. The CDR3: CASSLGDSSYEQYF. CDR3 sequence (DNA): TGTGCCAGCAGCTTAGGGGACTCTTCTTACGAGCAGTACTTC.

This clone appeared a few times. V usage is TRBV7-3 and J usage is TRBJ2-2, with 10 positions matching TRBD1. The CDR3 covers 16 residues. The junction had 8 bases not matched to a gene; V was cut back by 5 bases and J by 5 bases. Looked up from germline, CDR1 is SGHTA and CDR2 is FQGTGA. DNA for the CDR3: TGTGCCAGCAGCCTCACGGGACAGGGGCGGACCGGGGAGCTGTTTTTT. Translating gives CASSLTGQGRTGELFF.

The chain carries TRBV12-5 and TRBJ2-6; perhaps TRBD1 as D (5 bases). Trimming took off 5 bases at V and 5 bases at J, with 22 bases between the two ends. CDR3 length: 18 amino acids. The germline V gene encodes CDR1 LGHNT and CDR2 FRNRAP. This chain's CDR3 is CASGPGSAGQSRANVLTF. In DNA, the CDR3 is TGTGCTAGTGGTCCTGGTTCTGCAGGACAAAGTCGGGCCAACGTCCTGACTTTC. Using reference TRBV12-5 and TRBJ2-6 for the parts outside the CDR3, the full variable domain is DARVTQTPRHKVTEMGQEVTMRCQPILGHNTVFWYRQTMMQGLELLAYFRNRAPLDDSGMPKDRFSAEMPDATLATLKIQPSEPRDSAVYFCASGPGSAGQSRANVLTFGAGSRLTVL.

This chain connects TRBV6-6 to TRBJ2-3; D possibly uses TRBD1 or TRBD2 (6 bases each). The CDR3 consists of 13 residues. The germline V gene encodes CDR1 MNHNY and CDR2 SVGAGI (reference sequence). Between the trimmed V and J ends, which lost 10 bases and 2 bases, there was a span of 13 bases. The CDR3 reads CATRRDTTDTQYF. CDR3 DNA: TGTGCCACTAGGCGGGACACCACAGATACGCAGTATTTT.

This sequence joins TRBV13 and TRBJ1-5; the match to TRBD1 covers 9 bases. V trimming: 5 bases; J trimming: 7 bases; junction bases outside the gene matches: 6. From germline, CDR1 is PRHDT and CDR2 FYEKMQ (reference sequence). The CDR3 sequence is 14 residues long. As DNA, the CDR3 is TGTGCCAGCAGCATACAGGGGGCAGGGCAGCCCCAGCATTTT. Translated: CASSIQGAGQPQHF.

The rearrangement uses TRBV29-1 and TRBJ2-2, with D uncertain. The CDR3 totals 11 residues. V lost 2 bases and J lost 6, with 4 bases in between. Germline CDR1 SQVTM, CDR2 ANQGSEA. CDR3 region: CSVEKAGELFF. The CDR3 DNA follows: TGCAGCGTTGAAAAGGCCGGGGAGCTGTTTTTT.

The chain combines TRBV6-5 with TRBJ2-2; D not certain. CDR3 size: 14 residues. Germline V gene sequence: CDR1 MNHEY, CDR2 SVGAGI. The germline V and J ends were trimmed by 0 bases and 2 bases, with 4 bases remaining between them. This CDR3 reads CASSYSTNTGELFF. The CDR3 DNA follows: TGTGCCAGCAGTTACTCAACAAACACCGGGGAGCTGTTTTTT.

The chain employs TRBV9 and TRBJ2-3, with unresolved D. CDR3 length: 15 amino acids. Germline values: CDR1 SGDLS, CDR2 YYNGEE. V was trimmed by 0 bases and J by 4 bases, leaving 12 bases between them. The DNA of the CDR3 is TGTGCCAGCAGCGTAGCTCCCGGGCTCGCAGATACGCAGTATTTT. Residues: CASSVAPGLADTQYF.

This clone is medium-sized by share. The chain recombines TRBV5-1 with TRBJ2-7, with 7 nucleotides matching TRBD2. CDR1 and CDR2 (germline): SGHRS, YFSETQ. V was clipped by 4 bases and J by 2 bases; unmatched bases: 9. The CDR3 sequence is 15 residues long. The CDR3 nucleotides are TGCGCCAGCAGCCGGGATAGCGGGTTAACCTACGAGCAGTACTTC. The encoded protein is CASSRDSGLTYEQYF.

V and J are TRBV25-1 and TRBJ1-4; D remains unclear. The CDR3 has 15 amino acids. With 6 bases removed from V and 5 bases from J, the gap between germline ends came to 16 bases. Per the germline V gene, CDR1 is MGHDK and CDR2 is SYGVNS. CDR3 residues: CASSGRADGNEKLFF. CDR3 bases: TGTGCCAGCAGCGGGAGGGCGGACGGCAATGAAAAACTGTTTTTT.

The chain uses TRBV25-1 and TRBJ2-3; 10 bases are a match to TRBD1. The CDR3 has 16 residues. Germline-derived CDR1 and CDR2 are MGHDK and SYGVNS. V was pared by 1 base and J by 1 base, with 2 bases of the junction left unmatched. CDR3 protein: CASSEWGTGGTDTQYF. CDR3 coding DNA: TGTGCCAGCAGTGAATGGGGGACAGGGGGCACAGATACGCAGTATTTT.

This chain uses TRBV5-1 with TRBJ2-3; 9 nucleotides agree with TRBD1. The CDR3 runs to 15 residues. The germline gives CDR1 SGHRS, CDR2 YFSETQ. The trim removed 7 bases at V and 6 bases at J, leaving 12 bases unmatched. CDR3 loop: CASGTGTVRDDTQYF. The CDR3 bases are TGCGCCAGCGGGACAGGGACGGTGCGCGACGATACGCAGTATTTT.

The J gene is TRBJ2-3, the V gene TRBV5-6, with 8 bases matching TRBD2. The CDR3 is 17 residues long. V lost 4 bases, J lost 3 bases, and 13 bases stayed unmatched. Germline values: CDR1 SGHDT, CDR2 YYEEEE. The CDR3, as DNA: TGTGCCAGCAGCAAGAGCGGGAGTTGGTTCCGGACAGATACGCAGTATTTT. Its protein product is CASSKSGSWFRTDTQYF.

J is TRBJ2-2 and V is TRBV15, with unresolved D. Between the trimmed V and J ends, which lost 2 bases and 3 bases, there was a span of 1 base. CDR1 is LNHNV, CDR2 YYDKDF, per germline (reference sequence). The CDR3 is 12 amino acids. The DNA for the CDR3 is TGTGCCACCAGCAGATACACCGGGGAGCTGTTTTTT. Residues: CATSRYTGELFF.

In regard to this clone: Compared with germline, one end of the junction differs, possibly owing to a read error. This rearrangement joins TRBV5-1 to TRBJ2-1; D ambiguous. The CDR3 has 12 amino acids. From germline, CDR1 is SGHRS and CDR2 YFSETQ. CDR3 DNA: TGCGCCAGCAGTTTGGCGTGGGATGAGCAGTTCTTC. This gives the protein CASSLAWDEQFF. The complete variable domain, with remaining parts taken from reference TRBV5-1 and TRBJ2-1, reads KAGVTQTPRYLIKTRGQQVTLSCSPISGHRSVSWYQQTPGQGLQFLFEYFSETQRNKGNFPGRFSGRQFSNSRSEMNVSTLELGDSALYLCASSLAWDEQFFGPGTRLTVL.

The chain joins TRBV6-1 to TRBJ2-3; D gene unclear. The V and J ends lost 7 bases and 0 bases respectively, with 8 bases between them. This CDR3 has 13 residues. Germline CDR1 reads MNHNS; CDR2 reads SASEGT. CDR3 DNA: TGTGCCAGCAAGGCAGAAAGCACAGATACGCAGTATTTT. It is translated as CASKAESTDTQYF.